This TCR beta chain derives from a study of regulatory T cells in long-lasting Graves disease (dated by TCRdb to about 2021). Study-level background: Antithyroid drugs had been taken for less than 3 months by newly diagnosed Graves' disease patients. This study used TCR sequencing and RNA sequencing of peripheral blood to compare persistent Graves' disease patients against newly diagnosed Graves' disease patients. The study took place in China and was registered as a clinical trial. TCR sequencing covered around 13 persistent and 20 newly diagnosed Graves' disease patients, some 33 samples in total. Overall results and qualifications from the work: The authors acknowledged the small sample size as a limitation that may reduce accuracy. Sequencing and analysis were limited to the TCR beta chain. Because the primary lesion, thyroid tissue, could not be accessed, the study looked at peripheral blood alone. Persistent disease showed preferential use of TRBV28, TRBJ1-2 and TRBJ2-5, whereas newly diagnosed disease favored TRBV20-1 and TRBJ2-1. Compared with newly diagnosed patients, patients with persistent Graves' disease had lower TCR Shannon entropy and fewer highly expanded clones, which suggests clonal expansion. A larger number of public clonotypes was shared among persistent patients (approximately 2,500) than among newly diagnosed patients (more than 850).

At the junction V is shortened by 3 bases and J by 3 bases, with 8 bases in between. From the germline V gene (reference sequence), CDR1 is MNHEY and CDR2 is SMNVEV. The CDR3 runs 13 amino acids, cysteine and phenylalanine included. The kept DNA is CDR3 alone, 39 bases in frame from the first base. About this clonotype itself: Its recognized antigen is unknown. No per-base quality is available; no much larger clone lies one base away.

Reading the label with the study, this specimen's time point is: newly diagnosed GD, antithyroid drugs for less than 3 months. RNA was extracted from PBMCs in TRIzol for both TCR sequencing and RNA sequencing. Graves' disease was diagnosed according to American Thyroid Association guidelines. Recruitment of patients was carried out at an endocrinology department in Xi'an, China. Each patient gave approximately 8.8 milliliters of peripheral blood, collected in an EDTA anticoagulant tube. Ficoll Paque Plus density gradient separation was used to isolate PBMCs, and no further T cell sorting was performed. An Agilent 2100 Bioanalyzer and agarose gel were used to assess RNA quality, and a NanoDrop 2000 was used to measure RNA concentration. Receptor libraries were prepared by multiplex PCR. Sequencing relied on an Illumina HiSeq 4000. To build TCR beta libraries, CDR3 regions were amplified by Arm-PCR using iRepertoire HTBI primers. Before sequencing, the PCR products went through gel purification. The paper's processing steps were these. A total of 62 TRBV and 14 TRBJ segments were identified across samples and were used for gene usage analysis of CDR3 amino acid clonotypes. COPE and FqMerger were used to merge the filtered high-quality paired reads into contigs. BLAST was used to align contigs to the IMGT TRBV, TRBD and TRBJ reference genes, and CDR3 was defined following IMGT. Any clonotype with a frequency above 0.1% was counted as a highly expanded clone. Shannon entropy was used to measure repertoire diversity, and the Gini coefficient was used to measure V-J evenness. Public clonotypes were defined as clonotypes shared by more than one individual. TCRdb reprocessing: public reads trimmed at Q25 with fastp, clones called with MiXCR, in-frame beta chains kept. For every CDR3 protein sequence, its rows merge into one entry that carries the most common genes and DNA. V and J calls and clone size were set by TCRdb, not the authors. The sample data list about 430,000 distinct CDR3 sequences, and over 14% of these were observed just once. The leading ten clones occupy about 7.6% of the sample.

This sample was shared with a second study, whose subject was T cells in Graves' hyperthyroidism and ophthalmopathy. As that second study puts it: Stable Graves' hyperthyroidism was defined as the absence of progression to ophthalmopathy over 18 months of follow-up. Hyperthyroidism patients were newly diagnosed, had a disease duration of under 2 months, and were aged 18 to 65 years. Exclusion was applied to patients with uncontrolled infections, other autoimmune diseases, pregnancy or lactation. Diagnoses were established on the basis of clinical symptoms, serum thyroxine and TRAb, thyroid ultrasound, and orbital computed tomography. A first-round RT-PCR of the TCR CDR3 used the HTBI primer set with the Qiagen OneStep RT-PCR kit. Most expanded thyroid clonotypes (frequency above 0.001) were also detected in blood, a finding suggesting that blood repertoires may reflect thyroid immune responses. A 13 V-J signature model separated ophthalmopathy from stable hyperthyroidism, with about 90% sensitivity and roughly 81% specificity in cross-validation and 80%/75% in testing. In validation, the model predicted progression to ophthalmopathy with approximately 71% sensitivity and 72% to 85% specificity, a median of about six months before onset. A discovery cohort of about a hundred patients, about 43 with Graves' ophthalmopathy and 55 to 65 with stable Graves' hyperthyroidism, was used to find distinguishing TCR V-J signatures. Prospective prediction of ophthalmopathy was tested in an independent validation cohort of some 19 hyperthyroidism patients and 17 patients who later progressed to ophthalmopathy. The 100 discovery patients were randomly split 7:3 into training and test sets. In addition, the study compared T-cell repertoires in thyroid tissue and in blood from roughly 6 Graves' hyperthyroidism patients. After blood sampling, hyperthyroidism patients were treated with methimazole at a starting dose of 30 mg daily, and ophthalmopathy patients were treated with high-dose intravenous methylprednisolone. Libraries were constructed in a second round of multiplex PCR, after which size selection and purification were performed. Libraries were sequenced paired-end with 100 bp reads on an Illumina HiSeq2000. Raw data were processed with SOAPnuke, discarding reads with adapters, uncalled bases, mean Phred below 15, or no exact constant-primer or identifier match. COPE v1.2.5 was used to merge high-quality paired reads, and clonotypes were defined as unique nucleotide sequences. MiTCR v1.1 was used to align clonotypes to the IMGT TRBV, TRBD and TRBJ reference segments. The analysis was restricted to V-J combinations with a frequency above 0.0001, which together covered about 99% of the repertoires. A TCS score was defined as the ratio of F50 (clonal expansion) to E x V (chaos), with BLOSUM62-based TCRdist applied between CDR3 peptides within each V-J. Welch's t-statistics and random forest reduced some 510 V-J features to 13, which were used in a naive Bayes classifier (R e1071). Sample size was not statistically predetermined, and investigators were not blinded to group allocation. TCR Vbeta CDR3 sequencing of 120 to 150 peripheral blood samples (approximately 44 ophthalmopathy, about 80 hyperthyroidism and about 17 progressor patients) is reported in the paper.

The sequence was collected from a middle-aged woman with Graves disease. Donor details come from another sample of the same person, matched by shared clones. This sample comprised peripheral blood mononuclear cells (PBMCs), obtained at new diagnosis, from a patient treated with antithyroid drugs. The chain employs TRBV27 and TRBJ1-1; no confident D gene assignment can be made. The bases are TGTGCCAGCAGTTTGAGCCGTTACACTGAAGCTTTCTTT. This is translated as CASSLSRYTEAFF.